This entry describes one T cell receptor (beta chain). Its antigen is unknown. An even split of each subset's genomic DNA across several immunoSEQ plates was performed. The assay was immunoSEQ multiplex PCR, and TCRdb's table has in-frame clones only and misses some. The table includes about 180,000 clones, approximately 92% detected once. This sample was included in a study of shared clonotypes between healthy human individuals. Study-level results: The expectation was that sequencing depth would affect clonotype sharing among donors. All-four-donor shared clonotypes had higher generation probabilities than non-shared clonotypes did. Several donors shared approximately 5% of their naive CD4 clonotypes.

CDR1 MGHRA and CDR2 YSYEKL come from the germline V gene. The CDR3 totals 15 residues. Trimming pared 1 base from V and 8 bases from J, leaving 15 bases between. The sequence derives from a woman in her 30s in good health. Sequences were obtained from naive CD4+ T cells sorted from blood. Subset reported: CD45RA+ positively selected. The chain is built from TRBV4-1 and TRBJ2-1; D is perhaps TRBD1 (5 bases). As DNA, the CDR3 is TGCGCCAGCAGCCAAGGGGCAGGGTATAGGGATGAGCAGTTCTTC. Translating gives CASSQGAGYRDEQFF.